This TCR beta chain was recovered during a study of T cell clonality in common variable immunodeficiency. Equal genomic DNA amounts from CVID and control samples were sequenced. Profiling relied on immunoSEQ multiplex PCR, and the TCRdb table lists in-frame clones only, not all of them. This sample shows 25,000 to 30,000 clones and no singletons; approximately 3.1% rests with the ten largest. This clone occurred many times. The antigen is unknown. The read stops 3 residues short of the end of the CDR3; the missing end is completed from the germline J gene. Study-wide findings and caveats: In common variable immunodeficiency, TCR beta chains reportedly carried fewer deletions and N-nucleotide insertions. Repertoire-complication correlations in CVID were limited by patient heterogeneity.

Per germline, CDR1 SGHVS and CDR2 FNYEAQ. V lost 5 bases, J lost 0 bases, and 13 bases lay in between. This CDR3 region has 16 residues. This chain joins TRBV7-6 and TRBJ2-2, with TRBD1 as a possible D gene (6 bases). The sample comprised peripheral blood mononuclear cells. The source of this sequence is a human donor with common variable immunodeficiency. CDR3 DNA (partial): TGTGCCAGCAGCAGCCGAGGGACATCGAACACCGGGGAG. Translation gives CASSSRGTSNTGE. The entire CDR3 sequence reads CASSSRGTSNTGELFF.